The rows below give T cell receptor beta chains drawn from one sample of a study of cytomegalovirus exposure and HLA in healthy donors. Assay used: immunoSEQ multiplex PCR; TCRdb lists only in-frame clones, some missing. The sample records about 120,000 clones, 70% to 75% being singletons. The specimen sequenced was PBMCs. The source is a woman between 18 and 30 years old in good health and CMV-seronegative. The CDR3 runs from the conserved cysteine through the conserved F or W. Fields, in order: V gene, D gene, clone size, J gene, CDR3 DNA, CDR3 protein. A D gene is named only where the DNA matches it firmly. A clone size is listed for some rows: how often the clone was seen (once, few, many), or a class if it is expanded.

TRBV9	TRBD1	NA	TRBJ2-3	TGTGCCAGCAGCTCCCATCGAGGGGGGGACAGGGGCACAGATACGCAGTATTTT	CASSSHRGGDRGTDTQYF
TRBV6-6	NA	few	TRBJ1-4	TGTGCCAGCAGTTTAGGGGCAACGTTGGGTAATGAAAAACTGTTTTTT	CASSLGATLGNEKLFF
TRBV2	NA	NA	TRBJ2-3	TGTGCCAGCAGATTGACCGGGGTTATGGGCACAGATACGCAGTATTTT	CASRLTGVMGTDTQYF
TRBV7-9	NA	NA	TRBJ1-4	TGTGCCAGCAGCTACCGACACCTGGGACTGGGAGGTGAAAAACTGTTTTTT	CASSYRHLGLGGEKLFF
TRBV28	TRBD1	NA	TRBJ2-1	TGTGCCAGCAGTTCCGTGGGGGGACAGGGGAATAATGAGCAGTTCTTC	CASSSVGGQGNNEQFF
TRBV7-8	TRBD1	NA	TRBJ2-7	TGTGCCAGCAGCACGGGACAGGGGGCTGTACCCTACGAGCAGTACTTC	CASSTGQGAVPYEQYF
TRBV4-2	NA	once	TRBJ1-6	TGTGCCAGCAGCCAAGGCGGGGGGAATTCACCCCTCCACTTT	CASSQGGGNSPLHF
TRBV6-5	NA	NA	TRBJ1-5	TGTGCCAGCGGAGGGTCGGGGGGCCAGCCCCAGCATTTT	CASGGSGGQPQHF
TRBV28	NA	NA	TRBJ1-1	TGTGCCAGCAGCCTCCTCGGGGAGAACACTGAAGCTTTCTTT	CASSLLGENTEAFF
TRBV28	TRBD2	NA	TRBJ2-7	TGTGCCAGCATCCTACGGGGTGGGACTAGCTCCCTTCGGGAGCAGTACTTC	CASILRGGTSSLREQYF
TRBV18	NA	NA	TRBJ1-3	TGTGCCAGCTCACCATTCAGGGACTCTGGAAACACCATATATTTT	CASSPFRDSGNTIYF
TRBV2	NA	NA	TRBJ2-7	TGTGCCAGCAGTCCAACAGGGACCCTCTCCTACGAGCAGTACTTC	CASSPTGTLSYEQYF
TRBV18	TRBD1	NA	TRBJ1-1	TGTGCCAGCTCACCTCGACAGGGGAGGAACACTGAAGCTTTCTTT	CASSPRQGRNTEAFF
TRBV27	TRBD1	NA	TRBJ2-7	TGTGCCAGCAGTTCGCCCGGGACAGGGGAAAACGAGCAGTACTTC	CASSSPGTGENEQYF
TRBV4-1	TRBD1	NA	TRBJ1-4	TGCGCCAGCAGCCAAGAAGGGACCGGGACAGAGCATGAAAAACTGTTTTTT	CASSQEGTGTEHEKLFF
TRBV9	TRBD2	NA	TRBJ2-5	TGTGCCAGCAGCGTAGGGGTAGCGGGGGGAGTGTCACAAGAGACCCAGTACTTC	CASSVGVAGGVSQETQYF
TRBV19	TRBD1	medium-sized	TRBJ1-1	TGTGCCAGTAGGCCCGGGACAGGGGTATTGGGTGAAGCTTTCTTT	CASRPGTGVLGEAFF
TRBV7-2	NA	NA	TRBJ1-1	TGTGCCAGCAGTATAGACCCAGGGACTGAAGCTTTCTTT	CASSIDPGTEAFF
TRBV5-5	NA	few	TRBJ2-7	TGTGCCAGCAGCCCAGGGGCATCTTACGAGCAGTACTTC	CASSPGASYEQYF
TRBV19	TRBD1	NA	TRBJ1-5	TGTGCCAGTAGTATAGGACAGGGGTTCGATCAGCCCCAGCATTTT	CASSIGQGFDQPQHF
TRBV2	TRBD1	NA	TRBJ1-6	TGTGCCAGCAGTAGTATCGGGACAGGGGTTTCACCCCTCCACTTT	CASSSIGTGVSPLHF
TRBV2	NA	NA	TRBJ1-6	TGTGCCAGAGGGGGTAGCTCACCCCTCCACTTT	CARGGSSPLHF
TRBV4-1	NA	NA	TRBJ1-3	TGCGCCAGCAGCCTGCCGGACGGAGGCCCAAACACCATATATTTT	CASSLPDGGPNTIYF
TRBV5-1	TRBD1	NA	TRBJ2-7	TGCGCCAGCAGCTCCGGGACAGGGACCTACGAGCAGTACTTC	CASSSGTGTYEQYF
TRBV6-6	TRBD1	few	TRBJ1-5	TGTGCCAGCAGTTACGCACAGGGGGCTGGACAGCCCCAGCATTTT	CASSYAQGAGQPQHF
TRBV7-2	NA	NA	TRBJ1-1	TGTGCCAGCAGCCCGAGGAGAGGGAACACTGAAGCTTTCTTT	CASSPRRGNTEAFF
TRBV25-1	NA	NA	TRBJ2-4	TGTGCCAGCCAAAACAGGGTACAAGACAAAAACATTCAGTACTTC	CASQNRVQDKNIQYF